Given below is one TCR beta chain in context. This sample is drawn from a study of blood T cell repertoires in COVID-19. Across about two dozen US areas, participants ranged in age from about 18 to 100 years. Clinical history as reported by participants underpinned cohort assignment. Sequencing was performed with immunoSEQ multiplex PCR; in TCRdb, only in-frame clones are kept and a portion is missing. The sample shows over 300,000 clones, roughly 87% of them seen only once. Germline CDR1 and CDR2: GTSNPN and SVGIG (reference sequence). The CDR3 is made up of 16 amino acids. The junction had 12 bases not matched to a gene; V was cut back by 6 bases and J by 1 base.

The TCR sequence derives from a woman between 25 and 40 years old who had recovered from COVID-19. Sequenced sample: PBMCs or T cells enriched from blood (not recorded which). This chain links TRBV30 with TRBJ1-2, with 9 bases lining up with TRBD1. The CDR3 DNA is TGTGCCTGCAAGAGGGACAGGGTCCTAAATAACTATGGCTACACCTTC. Protein: CACKRDRVLNNYGYTF.